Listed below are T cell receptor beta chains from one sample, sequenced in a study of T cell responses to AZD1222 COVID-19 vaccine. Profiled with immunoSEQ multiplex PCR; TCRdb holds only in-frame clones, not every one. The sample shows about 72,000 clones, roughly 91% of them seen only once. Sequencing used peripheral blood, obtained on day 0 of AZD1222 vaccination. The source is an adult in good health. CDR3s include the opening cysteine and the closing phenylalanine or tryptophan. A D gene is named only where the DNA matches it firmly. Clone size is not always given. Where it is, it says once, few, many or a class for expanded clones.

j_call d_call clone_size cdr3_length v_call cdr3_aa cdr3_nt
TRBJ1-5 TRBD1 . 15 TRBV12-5 CASGPDRAGNQPQHF TGTGCTAGTGGTCCCGACAGGGCTGGCAATCAGCCCCAGCATTTT
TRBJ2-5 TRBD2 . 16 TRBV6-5 CASSLAGGRYQETQYF TGTGCCAGCAGTTTAGCGGGGGGGCGGTACCAAGAGACCCAGTACTTC
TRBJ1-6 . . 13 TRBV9 CASSPRPNSPLHF TGTGCCAGCAGCCCCCGACCTAATTCACCCCTCCACTTT
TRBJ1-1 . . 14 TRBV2 CASSYRVANTEAFF TGTGCCAGCAGTTACAGGGTGGCGAACACTGAAGCTTTCTTT
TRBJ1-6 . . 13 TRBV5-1 CASSLQDNSPLHF TGCGCCAGCAGCTTACAGGATAATTCACCCCTCCACTTT
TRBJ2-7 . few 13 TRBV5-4 CASSLGQVAEQYF TGTGCCAGCAGCTTGGGACAGGTTGCCGAGCAGTACTTC
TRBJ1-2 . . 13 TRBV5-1 CASSQDRSYGYTF TGCGCCAGCAGCCAAGACAGGTCCTATGGCTACACCTTC
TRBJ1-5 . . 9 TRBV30 CAWLEPQHF TGTGCCTGGTTAGAGCCCCAGCATTTT
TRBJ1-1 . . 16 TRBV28 CASSLQTSGTNTEAFF TGTGCCAGCAGTTTACAGACTTCTGGGACGAACACTGAAGCTTTCTTT
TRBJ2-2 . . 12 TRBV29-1 CVARENTGELFF TGCGTCGCGCGGGAGAACACCGGGGAGCTGTTTTTT
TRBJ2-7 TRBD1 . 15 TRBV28 CASSEQGAPRIEQYF TGTGCCAGCAGTGAACAGGGGGCGCCCCGGATCGAGCAGTACTTC
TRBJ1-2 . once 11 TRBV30 CAWSVASGYTF TGTGCCTGGAGTGTGGCAAGCGGCTACACCTTC
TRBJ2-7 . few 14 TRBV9 CASSVEGRSYEQYF TGTGCCAGCAGCGTAGAAGGGAGATCCTACGAGCAGTACTTC
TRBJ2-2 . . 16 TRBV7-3 CASSLRADSNTGELFF TGTGCCAGCAGCTTAAGGGCAGACTCGAACACCGGGGAGCTGTTTTTT
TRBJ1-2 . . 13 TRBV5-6 CASSFLGNYGYTF TGTGCCAGCAGCTTTCTGGGAAACTATGGCTACACCTTC
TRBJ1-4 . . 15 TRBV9 CASSVQVGKNEKLFF TGTGCCAGCAGCGTACAGGTCGGGAAGAATGAAAAACTGTTTTTT
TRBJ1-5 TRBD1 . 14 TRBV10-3 CAIRTGDGNQPQHF TGTGCCATCCGGACAGGGGACGGGAATCAGCCCCAGCATTTT
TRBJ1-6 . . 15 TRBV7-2 CASSLEGGYNSPLHF TGTGCCAGCAGCTTAGAGGGGGGATATAATTCACCCCTCCACTTT
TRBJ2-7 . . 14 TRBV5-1 CASSQGRTPYEQYF TGCGCCAGCAGCCAAGGACGGACTCCCTACGAGCAGTACTTC
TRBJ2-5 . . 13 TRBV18 CATLSGSQETQYF TGTGCCACTCTGAGCGGGTCCCAAGAGACCCAGTACTTC
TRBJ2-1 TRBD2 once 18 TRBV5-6 CASSGDSAGGLQYNEQFF TGTGCCAGCAGCGGGGACTCTGCGGGGGGGCTACAATACAATGAGCAGTTCTTC
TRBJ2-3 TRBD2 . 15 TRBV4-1 CASSQVGLAPDTQYF TGCGCCAGCAGCCAAGTGGGACTAGCGCCAGATACGCAGTATTTT
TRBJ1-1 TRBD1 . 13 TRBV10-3 CAISGDRVVEAFF TGTGCCATCAGTGGGGACAGGGTAGTTGAAGCTTTCTTT
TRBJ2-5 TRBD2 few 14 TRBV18 CASSPPAGGETQYF TGTGCCAGCTCACCACCCGCGGGGGGAGAGACCCAGTACTTC
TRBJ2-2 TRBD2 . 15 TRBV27 CASSLIAGGTGELFF TGTGCCAGCAGTTTGATAGCGGGTGGCACCGGGGAGCTGTTTTTT
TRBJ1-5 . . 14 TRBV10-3 CAIKGGSGNQPQHF TGTGCCATCAAAGGGGGAAGTGGCAATCAGCCCCAGCATTTT
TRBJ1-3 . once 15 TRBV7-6 CASSLGDIGGNTIYF TGTGCCAGCAGCTTAGGGGACATTGGAGGAAACACCATATATTTT
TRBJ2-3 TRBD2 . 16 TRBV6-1 CASSAYSGASTDTQYF TGTGCCAGCAGTGCCTATAGCGGGGCGTCCACAGATACGCAGTATTTT
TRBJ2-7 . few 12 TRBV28 CASSFGTYEQYF TGTGCCAGCAGTTTCGGTACCTACGAGCAGTACTTC
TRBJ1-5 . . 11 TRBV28 CASSQSRPQHF TGTGCCAGCAGTCAGAGCCGACCCCAGCATTTT
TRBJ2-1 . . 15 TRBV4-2 CASSQGGTPSLKQFF TGTGCCAGCAGCCAAGGAGGAACACCCTCCCTCAAGCAGTTCTTC
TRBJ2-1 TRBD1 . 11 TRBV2 CAKTGYNEQFF TGTGCCAAGACAGGGTACAATGAGCAGTTCTTC
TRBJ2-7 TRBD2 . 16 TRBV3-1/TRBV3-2 CASGLAGGYSSYEQYF TGTGCCAGCGGACTAGCGGGGGGCTACAGCTCCTACGAGCAGTACTTC
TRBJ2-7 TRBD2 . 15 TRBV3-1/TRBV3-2 CASSVTSGETYEQYF TGTGCCAGCAGCGTAACTAGCGGGGAGACCTACGAGCAGTACTTC
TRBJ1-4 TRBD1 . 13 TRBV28 CASSRGQGLFLFF TGTGCCAGCAGCCGGGGACAGGGCCTTTTTCTGTTTTTT
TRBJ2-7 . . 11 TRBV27 CASSFGYEQYF TGTGCCAGCAGTTTTGGGTACGAGCAGTACTTC
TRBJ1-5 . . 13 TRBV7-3 CASSLNSNQPQHF TGTGCCAGCAGCTTAAACAGCAATCAGCCCCAGCATTTT